This T cell receptor beta chain originates from a study of high-grade serous ovarian cancer treatment subgroups. Study context: Each sample yielded on average roughly 7,500 unique TCR beta rearrangements from about 15,000 reads. Study-level results: Same-patient tumor repertoires overlapped at about 0.11 to 0.85; different patients barely overlapped. Repertoire analysis covered CDR3 alone, not CDR1 or CDR2. Higher neoantigen levels went with greater TCR clonal relatedness.

Some clones are missing from TCRdb's copy, which holds only in-frame ones; the method was immunoSEQ multiplex PCR. Here the sample spans approximately 30,000 clones, under 90% being singletons. As to this clone: The antigen remains unidentified.

Tumor samples were taken before definitive surgery or chemotherapy. V was pared by 3 bases and J by 5 bases, with 11 bases of the junction left unmatched. The CDR3 totals 18 residues. Germline V CDR1 and CDR2: SGHAT, FQNNGV. What was sequenced was tumor tissue. This receptor was obtained from a human donor with high-grade serous ovarian cancer. The J gene is TRBJ2-7, the V gene TRBV11-2; TRBD2 matches at 15 bases. CDR3 DNA: TGTGCCAGCAGCTTTGGGGGACTAGCGGGAGGTGGTGCCCACGAGCAGTACTTC. Its protein product is CASSFGGLAGGGAHEQYF.